The entry below describes one TCR beta chain. V was trimmed by 0 bases and J by 4 bases, leaving 10 bases between them. Germline-derived CDR1 and CDR2 are LNHDA and SQIVND (reference sequence). CDR3 length: 15 residues. Assay: immunoSEQ multiplex PCR; the TCRdb copy retains only in-frame clones and omits some. Of a few hundred thousand clones in the sample, approximately 82% are singletons; the top ten hold roughly 3%. This sample stems from a study of blood T cell repertoires in COVID-19. Turning to the study itself: The analysed material was cDNA or gDNA that came from T cells, B-cell-depleted T cells, or PBMCs.

This TCR was recovered from a woman aged 18-29 years with acute or convalescent COVID-19. The sample comprised peripheral blood. The chain is built from TRBV19 and TRBJ2-1, with D possibly being TRBD1 (5 bases). The CDR3 DNA sequence: TGTGCCAGTAGTATAGAGCTACAGGTATACAATGAGCAGTTCTTC. It is translated as CASSIELQVYNEQFF.